This T cell receptor (beta chain) was sequenced for a study of response to subunit inactivated influenza vaccine. V was shortened by 5 bases and J by 6 bases, with 11 bases between the two germline ends. This CDR3 comprises 13 residues. TCRdb analysed the RT-PCR reads with MiXCR anew, one entry per CDR3 protein. Among roughly 500,000 distinct CDR3 sequences listed, approximately 16% were seen once. This clonotype came up a few times. The chain employs TRBV12-3 or TRBV12-4 and TRBJ1-5; unclear D gene. The receptor was isolated from a man aged 50-75 years who received an inactivated influenza vaccine. Sequencing used CD4+ T cells sorted from PBMCs, obtained about 23 months after vaccination. This CDR3 is CASSPGGSQPQHF. The CDR3 nucleotides are TGTGCCAGCAGTCCAGGAGGCTCTCAGCCCCAGCATTTT.